This passage covers 6 T cell receptor beta chains from one sample sequenced in a study of CD8+ T cells in alopecia areata. RNA was isolated and reverse transcribed to cDNA, the sequencing template. Libraries were prepared by immunoSEQ multiplex PCR; TCRdb keeps only in-frame clonotypes and omits some of them. The sample yields some 170,000 clones, around 50% seen once. The sequenced sample was CD4+ T cells sorted from blood, obtained at week 0. The receptors were gathered from a human donor with alopecia areata.

In this sample, this clone turned up a few times. This chain connects TRBV29-1 to TRBJ1-6; no reliable D call. Trimming cost V 3 bases and J 17 bases, with 14 bases left between them. Germline CDR1 reads SQVTM; CDR2 reads ANQGSEA. The CDR3 covers 11 residues. The CDR3 DNA reads TGCAGCGTTGAGGACTGGGGTGCGGTCCACTTT. Encoded protein: CSVEDWGAVHF. The complete variable domain, with remaining parts taken from reference TRBV29-1 and TRBJ1-6, reads SAVISQKPSRDICQRGTSLTIQCQVDSQVTMMFWYRQQPGQSLTLIATANQGSEATYESGFVIDKFPISRPNLTFSTLTVSNMSPEDSSIYLCSVEDWGAVHFGNGTRLTVT.

CDR3 region: CASSPPPGLNTDTQYF. The CDR3 DNA is TGTGCCAGCAGTCCTCCTCCGGGACTGAACACAGATACGCAGTATTTT. The rearrangement uses TRBV27 and TRBJ2-3; a possible D gene is TRBD2 (6 bases). Germline V CDR1 and CDR2: MNHEY, SMNVEV (reference sequence). The V end was cut by 5 bases, the J end by 2 bases, with 17 bases between. The CDR3 has 16 amino acids.

The chain links TRBV28 to TRBJ2-7, with TRBD1 as a possible D gene (6 bases). The length of the CDR3 is 18 residues. Trimming removed 1 base at V and 7 bases at J, with 26 bases between. From germline, CDR1 is MDHEN and CDR2 SYDVKM. CDR3 in DNA: TGTGCCAGCAGTTTATCTCCATTTGGGGTTGAGGGACATCGAGAGCAGTACTTC. This gives the protein CASSLSPFGVEGHREQYF.

The rearrangement joins TRBV7-2 to TRBJ2-3; D gene unclear. The length of the CDR3 is 16 residues. Germline lookup yields CDR1 SGHTA and CDR2 FQGNSA. V shed 8 bases and J shed 6 bases, with 24 bases lying between them. CDR3 region: CASAPTFSGLRDTQYF. In DNA, the CDR3 is TGTGCCAGCGCTCCCACTTTTTCGGGTTTGCGTGATACGCAGTATTTT.

CDR3 coding DNA: TGTGCCAGCAGCTCCCCGTTGCGGAATTCACCCCTCCACTTT. The encoded protein is CASSSPLRNSPLHF. V usage is TRBV7-9 and J usage is TRBJ1-6; D is unresolved. Germline assignment: CDR1 SEHNR and CDR2 FQNEAQ (reference sequence). V lost 4 bases and J lost 7, with 11 bases in between. The CDR3 runs 14 residues.

The rearrangement joins TRBV18 to TRBJ2-3; D possibly corresponds to TRBD1 (6 bases). Trimming took off 1 base at V and 2 bases at J, with 19 bases between the two ends. The germline gives CDR1 KGHSH, CDR2 LQKENI. This CDR3 spans 18 amino acids. This CDR3 is CASSPQKFLQGTTDTQYF. DNA for the CDR3: TGTGCCAGCTCACCACAGAAATTTCTGCAGGGGACCACAGATACGCAGTATTTT.